Below are 6 T cell receptor beta chains sequenced from a single sample in a study of human T cells and chemical hapten exposure (TCRdb year 2021). The library came from RACE. These reads were obtained on a NextSeq 500. TCRdb's own reprocessing of the public reads used fastp at Q25 and MiXCR and kept productive beta chains. Rows are unified per CDR3 protein, each entry keeping the most common DNA and genes. This sample gives about 380,000 distinct CDR3 sequences in total; approximately 5% of them show up just once. Of the sample, approximately 2.4% falls within the top ten clones. Interpreted using the paper, the time point label stands for: pre-sensitization, week 0. Sample treatment or condition, as interpreted from the label and publication: therapeutic diphenylcyclopropenone sensitization with weekly scalp DPC. The sample here was whole blood, taken in connection with sensitization to the hapten diphenylcyclopropenone (DPC). The receptor set was obtained from a woman in her 50s with alopecia areata. Some clones in this sample may be carry-over from other donors' samples.

This clonotype was observed many times. The V call is TRBV7-8, the J call TRBJ1-2; possibly TRBD1 for D (6 bases). Trimming cost V 5 bases and J 4 bases, with 17 bases left between them. The CDR3 consists of 15 residues. In germline, CDR1 is SGHVS, CDR2 FQNEAQ. The CDR3 DNA is TGTGCCAGCAGCGGGTCACAGGGAGCAGGCTATGGCTACACCTTC. It encodes CASSGSQGAGYGYTF.

This clonotype was found a few times. The rearrangement uses TRBV7-9 and TRBJ1-6, with a possible D match to TRBD1 (5 bases). The germline V gene encodes CDR1 SEHNR and CDR2 FQNEAQ (reference sequence). The length of the CDR3 is 16 residues. Deletions cut 4 bases from V and 3 bases from J, with 13 bases between. For the CDR3, the DNA is TGTGCCAGCAGCTCGACGACAGTTATCTATAATTCACCCCTCCACTTT. Translation gives CASSSTTVIYNSPLHF.

V gene TRBV7-9 combines with J gene TRBJ2-6; no clear D gene. Germline values: CDR1 SEHNR, CDR2 FQNEAQ (reference sequence). This CDR3 has 18 residues. Trimming left V 0 bases short and J 1 base short, with 13 bases between. The CDR3 loop reads CASSLAGLPGSGANVLTF. In DNA, the CDR3 is TGTGCCAGCAGCTTAGCTGGCCTACCTGGATCTGGGGCCAACGTCCTGACTTTC.

This clonotype has a count of ten or more. The chain uses TRBV29-1 and TRBJ2-7; TRBD1 matches at 12 bases. Germline-derived CDR1 and CDR2 are SQVTM and ANQGSEA. CDR3 length equals 13 residues. J was trimmed by 5 bases and V by 5 bases; bases with no gene match: 4. In nucleotides, the CDR3 is TGCAGCGTTACCGGGACAGGGGGCAACGAGCAGTACTTC. Protein: CSVTGTGGNEQYF.

With regard to this clonotype: One base away lies a much larger clone, so this may be a sequencing read error. V gene TRBV4-3 combines with J gene TRBJ2-3; the match to TRBD2 covers 7 bases. The CDR3 totals 14 residues. Germline CDR1 reads LGHNA; CDR2 reads YSLEER. The V segment lost 4 bases and the J segment 4 bases; nucleotides outside the gene matches: 5. The CDR3 loop is CASSPGTNPDTQYF. The CDR3 coding sequence is TGCGCCAGCAGCCCCGGGACTAACCCAGATACGCAGTATTTT.

Many counts were recorded for this clonotype. The V call is TRBV7-2, the J call TRBJ2-2; D call uncertain. This CDR3 is built from 13 residues. V lost 6 bases to trimming and J lost 4 bases, with 9 bases between them. CDR1 is SGHTA, CDR2 FQGNSA, per germline. The CDR3 here is CASSRKSTGELFF. CDR3 bases: TGTGCCAGCAGTCGTAAGAGCACCGGGGAGCTGTTTTTT.